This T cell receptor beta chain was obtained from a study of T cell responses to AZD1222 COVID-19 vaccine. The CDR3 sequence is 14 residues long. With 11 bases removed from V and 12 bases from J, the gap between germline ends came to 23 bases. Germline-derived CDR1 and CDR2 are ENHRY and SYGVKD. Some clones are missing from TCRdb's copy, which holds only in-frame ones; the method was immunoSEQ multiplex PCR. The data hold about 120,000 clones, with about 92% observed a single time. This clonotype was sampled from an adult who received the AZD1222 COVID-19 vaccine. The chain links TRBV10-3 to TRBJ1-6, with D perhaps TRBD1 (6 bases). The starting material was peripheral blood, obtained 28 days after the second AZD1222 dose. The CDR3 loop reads CASRDTHPIEPLHF. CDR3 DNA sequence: TGTGCCTCCCGGGACACCCACCCGATCGAACCCCTCCACTTT.